A single sample is the source of the 27 T cell receptor beta chains below, sequenced in a study of siplizumab effects on memory and regulatory T cells. Assay used: immunoSEQ multiplex PCR; TCRdb lists only in-frame clones, some missing. The sample carries more than 95,000 clones, 85% to 95% recorded once. Sequencing was carried out using CD4+ T cells sorted from blood. These receptors came from a human donor in good health.

The chain recombines TRBV10-3 with TRBJ1-2; D is possibly TRBD1 (6 bases). The length of the CDR3 is 13 residues. CDR1 ENHRY and CDR2 SYGVKD come from the germline V gene. V gave up 3 bases and J gave up 2 bases, with 7 bases separating them. CDR3 DNA sequence: TGTGCCATCAGTGAAGGGACAAACTATGGCTACACCTTC. It codes for CAISEGTNYGYTF.

This clone was seen only once. J is TRBJ1-1 and V is TRBV18; D unclear. Germline assignment: CDR1 KGHSH and CDR2 LQKENI. This CDR3 has 12 residues. V was pared by 5 bases and J by 5 bases, with 9 bases between. The CDR3 loop is CASSSAPTEAFF. CDR3 DNA sequence: TGTGCCAGCTCATCGGCCCCAACTGAAGCTTTCTTT.

This clone was detected only a few times. The CDR3 is CASSESTGGYQPQHF. Written as DNA, the CDR3 is TGTGCCAGCAGTGAAAGCACAGGGGGTTATCAGCCCCAGCATTTT. The genes are TRBV2 and TRBJ1-5, with 8 nucleotides matching TRBD1. The length of the CDR3 is 15 residues. V lost 2 bases to trimming and J lost 5 bases; unmatched junction nucleotides: 5. The germline gives CDR1 SNHLY, CDR2 FYNNEI. Full variable domain (rest looked up from reference TRBV2 and TRBJ1-5): EPEVTQTPSHQVTQMGQEVILRCVPISNHLYFYWYRQILGQKVEFLVSFYNNEISEKSEIFDDQFSVERPDGSNFTLKIRSTKLEDSAMYFCASSESTGGYQPQHFGDGTRLSIL.

This chain uses TRBV27 with TRBJ2-7; TRBD2 agrees at 9 bases. Germline lookup yields CDR1 MNHEY and CDR2 SMNVEV (reference sequence). This CDR3 spans 14 amino acids. The V segment lost 4 bases and the J segment 2 bases; nucleotides outside the gene matches: 3. This CDR3 reads CASSSIAGAYEQYF. The CDR3 nucleotides are TGTGCCAGCAGTTCGATAGCGGGAGCCTACGAGCAGTACTTC.

The V call is TRBV11-3, the J call TRBJ2-3; 10 bases are a match to TRBD2. Per germline, CDR1 SGHNT and CDR2 YENEEA. V shed 2 bases, J shed 7 bases, and the junction held 12 bases outside the gene matches. The CDR3 totals 17 residues. The CDR3, as DNA: TGTGCCAGCAGCTTAATAGCGGGAGGACAAGAGGGGAATACGCAGTATTTT. It is translated as CASSLIAGGQEGNTQYF. The full variable domain, with the rest looked up from reference TRBV11-3 and TRBJ2-3, is EAGVVQSPRYKIIEKKQPVAFWCNPISGHNTLYWYLQNLGQGPELLIRYENEEAVDDSQLPKDRFSAERLKGVDSTLKIQPAELGDSAVYLCASSLIAGGQEGNTQYFGPGTRLTVL.

The chain combines TRBV7-2 with TRBJ2-1; TRBD1 is a possible D gene (6 bases). Germline lookup yields CDR1 SGHTA and CDR2 FQGNSA. V lost 5 bases and J lost 15, with 14 bases in between. The CDR3 covers 11 residues. CDR3 protein: CASSEGVVGFF. CDR3 sequence (DNA): TGTGCCAGCAGCGAGGGGGTAGTAGGGTTCTTC.

V is TRBV6-1 and J is TRBJ2-1; D remains ambiguous. The CDR3 has 11 residues. Germline V lookup: CDR1 MNHNS, CDR2 SASEGT. V lost 6 bases and J lost 4, with 4 bases in between. The CDR3 sequence: CASSLYNEQFF. CDR3 sequence (DNA): TGTGCCAGCAGCCTGTACAATGAGCAGTTCTTC.

The chain joins TRBV12-5 to TRBJ1-2; D not certain. The CDR3 covers 12 residues. CDR1 LGHNT and CDR2 FRNRAP come from the germline V gene. V was trimmed by 1 base and J by 4 bases, leaving 4 bases between them. CDR3: CASGLESYGYTF. CDR3 coding DNA: TGTGCTAGTGGTTTGGAGTCCTATGGCTACACCTTC.

The CDR3 DNA follows: TGTGCCAGCAGCGCGGCTTTGAACACTGAAGCTTTCTTT. Residues: CASSAALNTEAFF. This chain joins TRBV5-4 and TRBJ1-1; D is ambiguous. From germline, CDR1 is SGHNT and CDR2 YYREEE (reference sequence). V dropped 4 bases and J dropped 0 bases, with 7 bases sitting between them. The CDR3 contains 13 residues.

This clone was seen a single time. This rearrangement joins TRBV30 to TRBJ2-3; 7 positions match TRBD1. CDR3 size: 17 residues. Germline trimming cut 0 bases from V and 0 bases from J; bases unmatched to any gene: 9. Germline V gives CDR1 GTSNPN, CDR2 SVGIG (reference sequence). The CDR3 DNA reads TGTGCCTGGAGTGTATCCATACAGGGGCCTAGCACAGATACGCAGTATTTT. It encodes CAWSVSIQGPSTDTQYF.

The CDR3 nucleotides are TGTGCCAGTAGTATCGGACAGGGCACAGATACGCAGTATTTT. Its protein is CASSIGQGTDTQYF. This chain connects TRBV19 to TRBJ2-3, with TRBD1 matching over 7 bases. V lost 3 bases and J lost 1; bases outside the gene matches: 1. There are 14 residues in the CDR3. From germline, CDR1 is LNHDA and CDR2 SQIVND (reference sequence).

The gene calls are TRBV5-1 and TRBJ1-4; D is ambiguous. The germline V and J ends were trimmed by 0 bases and 8 bases, with 14 bases remaining between them. There are 15 residues in the CDR3. Germline CDR1 reads SGHRS; CDR2 reads YFSETQ. The DNA for the CDR3 is TGCGCCAGCAGCTTGGCCGGGTCCGGTGGGGAAAAACTGTTTTTT. As protein: CASSLAGSGGEKLFF.

V and J are TRBV5-1 and TRBJ1-2; D is uncertain. V was pared by 6 bases and J by 5 bases, with 26 bases between. The CDR3 runs 17 residues. The germline gives CDR1 SGHRS, CDR2 YFSETQ. The CDR3 loop reads CASTSIPKTAGSYGYTF. The CDR3 DNA reads TGCGCCAGCACCTCGATCCCCAAAACGGCAGGCAGTTATGGCTACACCTTC.

This clone appeared once. As DNA, the CDR3 is TGTGCCAGCAGCGTAGCTTTGGGGGACGAGCAGTACTTC. As protein: CASSVALGDEQYF. This chain uses TRBV9 with TRBJ2-7; D tentatively fits TRBD1 or TRBD2 (5 bases each). The CDR3 is 13 residues long. Germline-derived CDR1 and CDR2 are SGDLS and YYNGEE. V was shortened by 0 bases and J by 5 bases, with 9 bases between the two germline ends.

The chain combines TRBV29-1 with TRBJ1-5; maybe TRBD1 (6 bases). Germline CDR1 reads SQVTM; CDR2 reads ANQGSEA. CDR3 length: 15 residues. Trimming pared 0 bases from V and 5 bases from J, leaving 14 bases between. The DNA of the CDR3 is TGCAGCGTTGAAGATGGGACTGGGGGGCATCAGCCCCAGCATTTT. Translation gives CSVEDGTGGHQPQHF. The full variable domain, its missing parts supplied by reference TRBV29-1 and TRBJ1-5, is SAVISQKPSRDICQRGTSLTIQCQVDSQVTMMFWYRQQPGQSLTLIATANQGSEATYESGFVIDKFPISRPNLTFSTLTVSNMSPEDSSIYLCSVEDGTGGHQPQHFGDGTRLSIL.

This chain uses TRBV19 with TRBJ1-1; 12 positions match TRBD1. V lost 4 bases and J lost 5; bases outside the gene matches: 8. This CDR3 spans 16 amino acids. Germline V lookup: CDR1 LNHDA, CDR2 SQIVND (reference sequence). In DNA, the CDR3 is TGTGCCAGTAGTACCCGGGACAGGGGGCATTTTACTGAAGCTTTCTTT. Translation: CASSTRDRGHFTEAFF.

The chain couples TRBV6-1 to TRBJ1-4; unclear D gene. CDR3 length: 14 residues. From germline, CDR1 is MNHNS and CDR2 SASEGT. The ends were cut back, 7 bases at V and 7 bases at J, with 16 bases in the middle. The CDR3 loop reads CASTARPPIEKLFF. The CDR3 bases are TGTGCCAGCACGGCAAGGCCCCCTATTGAAAAACTGTTTTTT.

V and J are TRBV7-8 and TRBJ1-3; D gene ambiguous. This CDR3 has 12 residues. V lost 2 bases and J 4 bases, leaving 3 bases between the germline ends. Germline V gene sequence: CDR1 SGHVS, CDR2 FQNEAQ. CDR3 sequence reads: CASSLLGNTIYF. CDR3 bases: TGTGCCAGCAGCTTACTAGGAAACACCATATATTTT.

The chain is built from TRBV30 and TRBJ1-1; D uncertain. The CDR3 sequence is 12 residues long. Germline V gene sequence: CDR1 GTSNPN, CDR2 SVGIG (reference sequence). Trimming left V 4 bases short and J 5 bases short, with 11 bases between. CDR3 coding DNA: TGTGCCTGGATTGGAGGGCGGACTGAAGCTTTCTTT. It specifies CAWIGGRTEAFF. Using reference TRBV30 and TRBJ1-1 for the parts outside the CDR3, the full variable domain is SQTIHQWPATLVQPVGSPLSLECTVEGTSNPNLYWYRQAAGRGLQLLFYSVGIGQISSEVPQNLSASRPQDRQFILSSKKLLLSDSGFYLCAWIGGRTEAFFGQGTRLTVV.

In nucleotides, the CDR3 is TGTGCCAGCAGTGCGGACCCAATTTCCGGGTACGAGCAGTACTTC. Its protein product is CASSADPISGYEQYF. The chain has TRBV6-5 and TRBJ2-7; D not resolved. This CDR3 is 15 amino acids long. Trimming took off 5 bases at V and 4 bases at J, with 18 bases between the two ends. Germline V gives CDR1 MNHEY, CDR2 SVGAGI.

The genes are TRBV19 and TRBJ2-4, with D hard to call. V shed 1 base and J shed 0 bases, with 13 bases lying between them. The CDR3 contains 17 residues. In germline, CDR1 is LNHDA, CDR2 SQIVND (reference sequence). The CDR3, as DNA: TGTGCCAGTAGTATAGCGGCTAGGTCAATAGCCAAAAACATTCAGTACTTC. It is translated as CASSIAARSIAKNIQYF.

Only one count was recorded for this clone. J is TRBJ2-5 and V is TRBV5-6; D remains ambiguous. V was cut by 1 base and J by 0 bases, with 4 bases left in between. Germline V lookup: CDR1 SGHDT, CDR2 YYEEEE. This CDR3 comprises 13 residues. CDR3 protein: CASSLIDQETQYF. The CDR3 DNA reads TGTGCCAGCAGCTTGATTGACCAAGAGACCCAGTACTTC.

The chain uses TRBV30 and TRBJ1-2, with 7 bases aligning to TRBD1. V was clipped by 3 bases and J by 1 base; unmatched bases: 5. This CDR3 contains 14 residues. Germline CDR1 and CDR2: GTSNPN and SVGIG (reference sequence). In nucleotides, the CDR3 is TGTGCCTGGAGCGGGGACAGCTTTAACTATGGCTACACCTTC. It encodes CAWSGDSFNYGYTF. The full variable domain, its missing parts supplied by reference TRBV30 and TRBJ1-2, is SQTIHQWPATLVQPVGSPLSLECTVEGTSNPNLYWYRQAAGRGLQLLFYSVGIGQISSEVPQNLSASRPQDRQFILSSKKLLLSDSGFYLCAWSGDSFNYGYTFGSGTRLTVV.

The rearrangement joins TRBV18 to TRBJ2-3; 8 bases fit TRBD1. Germline loops: CDR1 KGHSH, CDR2 LQKENI. This CDR3 has 16 amino acids. With 1 base clipped from V and 3 bases from J, the junction kept 6 bases outside the gene matches. CDR3 residues: CASSPRIDRGTDTQYF. The CDR3 DNA reads TGTGCCAGCTCACCACGGATCGACAGGGGTACAGATACGCAGTATTTT.

The V call is TRBV7-8, the J call TRBJ1-1; D not resolved. The CDR3 is made up of 14 amino acids. Trimming took off 1 base at V and 3 bases at J, with 9 bases between the two ends. Germline assignment: CDR1 SGHVS and CDR2 FQNEAQ. CDR3 bases: TGTGCCAGCAGCTTAGTACGCGGCGACACTGAAGCTTTCTTT. Its protein product is CASSLVRGDTEAFF. The full variable domain, in which reference TRBV7-8 and TRBJ1-1 provide the parts outside the CDR3, is GAGVSQSPRYKVAKRGQDVALRCDPISGHVSLFWYQQALGQGPEFLTYFQNEAQLDKSGLPSDRFFAERPEGSVSTLKIQRTQQEDSAVYLCASSLVRGDTEAFFGQGTRLTVV.

V gene TRBV25-1 combines with J gene TRBJ1-6, with TRBD1 as a possible D gene (5 bases). The CDR3 covers 15 residues. With 9 bases removed from V and 0 bases from J, the gap between germline ends came to 12 bases. The V gene's germline CDR1 is MGHDK and CDR2 SYGVNS. CDR3 region: CASSGRNSYNSPLHF. The CDR3, as DNA: TGTGCCAGTTCGGGACGGAACTCCTATAATTCACCCCTCCACTTT.

The chain couples TRBV18 to TRBJ2-4, with 9 nucleotides matching TRBD1. The germline gives CDR1 KGHSH, CDR2 LQKENI. The CDR3 has 17 residues. Losses at the gene ends were 3 bases for V and 1 base for J; bases not matched to a gene: 7. CDR3 nucleotide sequence: TGTGCCAGCTCACCGGAAGGGACAGGGTTTGCCAAAAACATTCAGTACTTC. It is translated as CASSPEGTGFAKNIQYF.